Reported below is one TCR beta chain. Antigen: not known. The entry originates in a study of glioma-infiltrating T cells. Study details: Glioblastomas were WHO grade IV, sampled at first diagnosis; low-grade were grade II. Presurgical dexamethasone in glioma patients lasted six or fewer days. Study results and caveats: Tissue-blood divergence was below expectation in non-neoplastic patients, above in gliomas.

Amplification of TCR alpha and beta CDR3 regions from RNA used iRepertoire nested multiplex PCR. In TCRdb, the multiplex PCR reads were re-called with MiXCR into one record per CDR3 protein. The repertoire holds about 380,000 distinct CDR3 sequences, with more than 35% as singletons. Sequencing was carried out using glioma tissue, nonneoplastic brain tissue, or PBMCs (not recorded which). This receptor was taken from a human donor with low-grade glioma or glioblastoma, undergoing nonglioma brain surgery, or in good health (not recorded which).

DNA of the CDR3: TGTGCCAGCAGCCCCCCCCCCGGGAGAAACACAGATACGCAGTATTTT. Protein: CASSPPPGRNTDTQYF. The J gene is TRBJ2-3, the V gene TRBV7-9, with a weak D call TRBD2 (6 bases). CDR1 is SEHNR and CDR2 is FQNEAQ in the germline V gene (reference sequence). This CDR3 is 16 amino acids long. V was cut by 5 bases and J by 2 bases, with 17 bases left in between.